This T cell receptor (beta chain) was documented in a study of blood T cells in healthy people across ages (dated by TCRdb to 2013 to 2016). Describing the broader study: In model experiments, template switching captured about one uniquely barcoded TCR beta cDNA molecule for every two T cells. The donors were divided into four age groups: young (average roughly 15 years), middle-aged (approximately 41), aged (about 60) and long-lived (82). For two donors (one aged 18 to 29 and one aged 80 or older), the study analyzed two additional independent replicas of 1 million unique cDNA reads from the same blood draw. The study measured age-related changes in TCR beta repertoire diversity using deep sequencing normalized with unique cDNA molecular identifiers. Donors of different ages were randomly distributed across sequencing lanes to avoid experimental bias.

This clonotype has more than one count but fewer than ten. This receptor's antigen is unknown. Base qualities are not provided; no much larger clone lies one nucleotide away. Systemically healthy Caucasian individuals from Russia, approximately 39 in total and aged about 6 to 95 years, were included as donors. Around 10 milliliters of peripheral blood were collected from each donor into EDTA-treated Vacutainer tubes. Ficoll-Paque density-gradient centrifugation was used to isolate PBMCs, with at least 7 million obtained per sample. Total RNA was extracted from PBMCs with Trizol reagent, with at least 6 micrograms obtained per sample. Naive CD45RAhigh/CD27high T cell percentages were measured by flow cytometry on a PBMC aliquot from every donor. V loses 5 bases, J loses 3 bases, and the germline ends lie 13 bases apart. Measured from the cysteine to the phenylalanine, the CDR3 is 14 residues long. Here the CDR3 DNA is all that survives: 42 bases in frame from base 1.

The library relied on 5' RACE. TCRdb records Illumina HiSeq 2500 as the sequencer. A second PCR of roughly 7 to 11 cycles was performed with a sample-barcoded 5' primer and a J-beta primer mix. Each TCR beta cDNA molecule received a unique molecular identifier from a template-switch 5' adaptor carrying 12 random nucleotides. Each sample yielded at least 2.5 million CDR3-containing paired-end reads. First-strand cDNA was synthesized from all RNA with the Mint cDNA synthesis kit, primed by a TRBC-specific oligonucleotide. After uracil-DNA glycosylase treatment, a first 18-cycle PCR used universal primers M1SS and BC2_uni_R on all cDNA. Concerning the study's data processing: For normalization, 1 million high-quality reads, each with a distinct molecular identifier, were randomly selected from each sample. Reads with shared molecular identifiers were discarded instead of being binned into consensus sequences. CDR3 identification, clonotype clustering and error correction used MiTCR with a Q25 quality threshold and the strictest error-elimination algorithm. A nonparametric unseen species model with Euler transformation was used to estimate a lower bound on total TCR beta diversity. The public reads were reprocessed in TCRdb via fastp at Q25 and MiXCR, keeping in-frame beta chains. Rows with a matching CDR3 protein are joined into one entry that keeps the most common DNA and genes. TCRdb, not the original authors, processed these V and J calls. The sample table shows 1.5 million to 2 million distinct CDR3 sequences, and approximately 28% are seen once. Jointly, the top ten make up about 7.7% of the sample.

Overall results and qualifications from the work: Because profiling used bulk unsorted PBMCs, naive and antigen-experienced compartments could not be compared conclusively. Because donor CMV infection status was unknown, age-related changes in expanded clonotypes were potentially confounded. The long-lived group showed more naive CD4+ T cells, fewer expanded clones and increased TCR diversity than the aged group, suggesting age selection. Observed TCR beta diversity per million T cells fell roughly linearly with age, and a significant reduction was already apparent by age around 40. Observed TCR beta diversity correlated strongly with the percentage of naive T cells measured by flow cytometry. Estimates of total diversity from one million sequenced T cells were regarded as lower bounds and underestimates.

The clonotype was recovered from a woman aged 25 to 45 in good health. The rearrangement joined TRBV12-3 or TRBV12-4 to TRBJ1-1; no D gene call is confident. The sample consisted of blood. The encoded CDR3 is CASSTRSGDTEAFF. The DNA reads as follows: TGTGCCAGCAGTACCCGGAGCGGGGACACTGAAGCTTTCTTT.